This is a list of T cell receptor beta chains from one sample in a study of CD8+ T cells in alopecia areata. Generated by immunoSEQ multiplex PCR, the TCRdb table keeps only in-frame clones and is missing some. The sample lists 200,000 to 250,000 clones; about 60% were seen once. The sample was CD4+ T cells sorted from blood, taken at week 0. The receptors were gathered from a human donor with alopecia areata. The CDR3 runs from the conserved cysteine through the conserved F or W. A D gene is named only where the DNA matches it firmly. Part of the rows lack a size; the others show once, few, many or a class for expanded clones.

V	D	size	J	DNA	CDR3
TRBV7-9	TRBD2	NA	TRBJ2-2	TGTGCCAGCAGGACTAGCGGGAGAAACACCGGGGAGCTGTTTTTT	CASRTSGRNTGELFF
TRBV27	NA	NA	TRBJ2-7	TGTGCCAGCAGTTATCGGGGACCCTACGAGCAGTACTTC	CASSYRGPYEQYF
TRBV2	NA	NA	TRBJ2-5	TGTGCCAGCAGTGAAGGGGGAAGGGGTACTTACCAAGAGACCCAGTACTTC	CASSEGGRGTYQETQYF
TRBV30	NA	NA	TRBJ2-4	TGTGCCTGGAGTCTAGAAACCAAAAACATTCAGTACTTC	CAWSLETKNIQYF
TRBV5-4	TRBD1	NA	TRBJ1-1	TGTGCCAGCAGCGCGGACAGGGGCGCTGAAGCTTTCTTT	CASSADRGAEAFF
TRBV30	TRBD1	NA	TRBJ1-5	TGTGCCTGGAGCGTTACAGGGGGCGGAGGGGCCCAGCATTTT	CAWSVTGGGGAQHF
TRBV5-1	NA	NA	TRBJ1-1	TGCGCCAGCACCCTCGGTGGGGGAGTGAACACTGAAGCTTTCTTT	CASTLGGGVNTEAFF
TRBV13	TRBD1	once	TRBJ2-2	TGTGCCAGCAGCGCGTCACAGGGGGCCCCGAACACCGGGGAGCTGTTTTTT	CASSASQGAPNTGELFF
TRBV29-1	TRBD1	NA	TRBJ2-7	TGCAGCGTGAGACAGGGGGCGTACGAGCAGTACTTC	CSVRQGAYEQYF
TRBV2	NA	few	TRBJ1-6	TGTGCCAGCAGGGGGACGGAGAATTCACCCCTCCACTTT	CASRGTENSPLHF
TRBV9	TRBD2	NA	TRBJ2-5	TGTGCCAGCAGCGAGACGGTTACGGGGGGGACCCAGTACTTC	CASSETVTGGTQYF
TRBV29-1	NA	NA	TRBJ2-7	TGCAGCGTTGGGACTAACAGCGAGCAGTACTTC	CSVGTNSEQYF
TRBV9	TRBD1	NA	TRBJ1-1	TGTGCCAGCAGCGTAAGGGGACAGGGGAACACTGAAGCTTTCTTT	CASSVRGQGNTEAFF
TRBV29-1	NA	few	TRBJ1-1	TGCAGCGCCCGCGTCAGGGAGGGGAACACTGAAGCTTTCTTT	CSARVREGNTEAFF